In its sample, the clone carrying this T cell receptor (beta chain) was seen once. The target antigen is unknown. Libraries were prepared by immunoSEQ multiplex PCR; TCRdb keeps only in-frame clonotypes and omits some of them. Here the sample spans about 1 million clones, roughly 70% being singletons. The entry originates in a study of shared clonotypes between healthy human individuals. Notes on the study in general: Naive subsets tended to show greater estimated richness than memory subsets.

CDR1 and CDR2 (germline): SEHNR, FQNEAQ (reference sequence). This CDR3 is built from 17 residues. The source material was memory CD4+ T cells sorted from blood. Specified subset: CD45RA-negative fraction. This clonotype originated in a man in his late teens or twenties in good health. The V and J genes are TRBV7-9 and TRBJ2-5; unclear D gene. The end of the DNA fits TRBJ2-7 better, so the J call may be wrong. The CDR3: CASSLGAFGLTAYEQYF. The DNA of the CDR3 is TGTGCCAGCAGCTTAGGCGCGTTTGGTTTAACAGCCTACGAGCAGTACTTC.